Listed below are T cell receptor beta chains from one sample, sequenced in a study of vaccination and CD4 T cells after COVID-19. One entry per CDR3 protein results from TCRdb running MiXCR on the PCR reads. The sample lists several thousand distinct CDR3 sequences, around 25% occurring once. No antigen is known for these receptors. This material consisted of CD4+ T cells from blood, cultured in vitro, taken after SARS-CoV-2 vaccination. Source of these receptors: a human donor who had recovered from COVID-19. The CDR3 runs from the conserved cysteine through the conserved F or W. Fields, in order: CDR3 length, V gene, J gene, clone size, D gene, CDR3 protein, CDR3 DNA. A D gene is named only where the DNA matches it firmly. Clone sizes are given selectively: once, few, many, or a class where the clone is expanded.

>14|TRBV6-1|TRBJ2-7|few|TRBD2
CATRKLAGVKEQYF
TGTGCCACCAGGAAGCTAGCGGGAGTTAAAGAGCAGTACTTC
>18|TRBV9|TRBJ2-5|-|-
CASSAQVPGTPWRETQYF
TGTGCCAGCAGCGCCCAGGTCCCCGGGACCCCTTGGCGAGAGACCCAGTACTTC
>13|TRBV6-2/TRBV6-3|TRBJ1-2|-|-
CASSYSGGYGYTF
TGTGCCAGCAGTTACTCGGGTGGTTATGGCTACACCTTC
>16|TRBV19|TRBJ1-5|-|TRBD1
CASSLSWDSQYQPQHF
TGTGCCAGTAGTCTATCCTGGGACAGCCAATATCAGCCCCAGCATTTT
>16|TRBV6-1|TRBJ2-7|few|-
CASSEPGQPVAYEQYF
TGTGCCAGCAGCGAGCCGGGGCAACCTGTCGCCTACGAGCAGTACTTC
>16|TRBV28|TRBJ2-5|medium-sized|TRBD2
CASRRGLAGVRETQYF
TGTGCCAGCAGACGGGGACTAGCGGGAGTCCGGGAGACCCAGTACTTC
>14|TRBV5-6|TRBJ2-7|few|-
CASSLYQADYEQYF
TGTGCCAGCAGCTTGTACCAGGCCGACTACGAGCAGTACTTC
>15|TRBV28|TRBJ2-5|few|TRBD1
CASSRARQGDETQYF
TGTGCCAGCAGTAGGGCGAGACAGGGTGATGAGACCCAGTACTTC
>14|TRBV6-1|TRBJ2-1|medium-sized|TRBD2
CASSPRSGSGEQFF
TGTGCCAGCAGCCCCCGGAGCGGGAGTGGCGAGCAGTTCTTC
>12|TRBV23-1|TRBJ2-7|-|-
CASSQDSYEQYF
TGCGCCAGCAGTCAAGACAGTTACGAGCAGTACTTC
>13|TRBV29-1|TRBJ1-2|-|-
CSAQSRGDYGYTF
TGCAGCGCTCAGTCGAGGGGCGACTATGGCTACACCTTC
>13|TRBV24-1|TRBJ1-1|-|TRBD1
CATSDDGQGRPFF
TGTGCCACCAGTGATGACGGACAGGGAAGGCCTTTCTTT
>13|TRBV20-1|TRBJ2-3|few|-
CSARVSAADTQYF
TGCAGTGCTAGAGTCAGCGCGGCAGATACGCAGTATTTT
>17|TRBV6-2/TRBV6-3|TRBJ2-7|-|TRBD2
CASRGTSGVGSRYEQYF
TGTGCCAGCAGGGGAACTAGCGGGGTAGGAAGCCGCTACGAGCAGTACTTC
>14|TRBV28|TRBJ2-7|few|-
CASSWAGSSYEQYF
TGTGCCAGCAGTTGGGCGGGGAGCTCCTACGAGCAGTACTTC
>11|TRBV20-1|TRBJ2-3|medium-sized|-
CSALDTDTQYF
TGCAGTGCTTTGGACACAGATACGCAGTATTTT
>12|TRBV10-3|TRBJ2-5|-|-
CAHGGGPGTQYF
TGTGCCCACGGGGGCGGCCCGGGGACCCAGTACTTC
>15|TRBV20-1|TRBJ1-1|few|-
CSARDPRGGNTEAFF
TGCAGTGCTAGAGATCCGAGGGGTGGGAACACTGAAGCTTTCTTT
>15|TRBV11-3|TRBJ2-4|-|-
CASSLGGELGNIQYF
TGTGCCAGCAGCTTAGGTGGGGAGCTGGGAAACATTCAGTACTTC
>17|TRBV20-1|TRBJ1-6|few|TRBD1
CSARDFSGGQGLRPLHF
TGCAGTGCTAGAGATTTTTCCGGCGGACAGGGACTAAGACCCCTCCACTTT
>10|TRBV28|TRBJ2-4|-|-
CASSGVIQYF
TGTGCCAGCAGTGGAGTAATTCAGTACTTC
>12|TRBV19|TRBJ1-5|large|-
CASRTGNQPQHF
TGTGCCAGTAGGACCGGCAATCAGCCCCAGCATTTT
>14|TRBV7-9|TRBJ2-7|medium-sized|TRBD2
CASSTSAGGYEQYF
TGTGCCAGCAGCACTAGCGCAGGAGGCTACGAGCAGTACTTC
>13|TRBV5-4|TRBJ2-7|-|-
CASSLVSGSEQYF
TGTGCCAGCAGCTTGGTCTCCGGGTCCGAGCAGTACTTC
>14|TRBV11-3|TRBJ1-3|-|-
CASSLPQTGNTIYF
TGTGCCAGCAGCTTACCCCAGACTGGAAACACCATATATTTT
>15|TRBV20-1|TRBJ2-1|-|-
CSARKAGTPYNEQFF
TGCAGTGCCCGAAAGGCCGGGACTCCCTACAATGAGCAGTTCTTC
>15|TRBV28|TRBJ2-7|few|-
CASSSPWAEAYEQYF
TGTGCCAGCAGTTCCCCCTGGGCCGAAGCCTACGAGCAGTACTTC
>15|TRBV5-1|TRBJ1-1|-|-
CASSLDGNVATEAFF
TGCGCCAGCAGCTTGGATGGGAATGTGGCCACTGAAGCTTTCTTT
>16|TRBV7-2|TRBJ2-7|-|-
CASSLVLYGGLGEQYF
TGTGCCAGCAGCTTAGTGTTGTACGGGGGCTTGGGGGAGCAGTACTTC
>17|TRBV6-2/TRBV6-3|TRBJ2-4|-|TRBD2
CASSYFKGLAGLREQYF
TGTGCCAGCAGTTACTTTAAGGGACTAGCGGGACTGCGGGAGCAGTACTTC
>15|TRBV28|TRBJ2-7|-|-
CASSSPQTGSYEQYF
TGTGCCAGCAGTTCCCCCCAGACAGGTTCCTACGAGCAGTACTTC
>12|TRBV20-1|TRBJ2-7|medium-sized|-
CSAKNGGGAGYF
TGCAGTGCCAAAAACGGAGGGGGTGCTGGGTACTTC
>14|TRBV14|TRBJ2-5|-|TRBD1
CASSQGRDRETQYF
TGTGCCAGCAGCCAAGGGCGGGACAGGGAGACCCAGTACTTC
>16|TRBV20-1|TRBJ2-5|medium-sized|-
CSARVGEGRTQETQYF
TGCAGTGCTAGAGTCGGAGAGGGCCGCACCCAAGAGACCCAGTACTTC
>13|TRBV7-3|TRBJ1-2|few|-
CASSSLTAYGYTF
TGTGCCAGCAGCTCTTTGACAGCCTATGGCTACACCTTC
>9|TRBV20-1|TRBJ1-1|-|-
CSASSGAFF
TGCAGTGCTTCATCGGGGGCTTTCTTT
>13|TRBV5-4|TRBJ2-7|few|-
CASSTGGGYEQYF
TGTGCCAGCAGCACCGGAGGGGGCTACGAGCAGTACTTC
>15|TRBV12-3/TRBV12-4|TRBJ2-7|-|-
CASSPRGIGVYEQYF
TGTGCCAGCAGTCCCAGGGGCATAGGAGTCTACGAGCAGTACTTC
>13|TRBV20-1|TRBJ2-3|few|-
CSANGGPVDTQYF
TGCAGTGCTAACGGGGGTCCCGTCGATACGCAGTATTTT
>12|TRBV6-1|TRBJ2-3|-|-
CASSGYTDTQYF
TGTGCCAGCAGTGGGTACACAGATACGCAGTATTTT
>12|TRBV24-1|TRBJ2-5|medium-sized|-
CATSDFQETQYF
TGTGCCACCAGTGATTTCCAAGAGACCCAGTACTTC
>15|TRBV29-1|TRBJ2-5|once|TRBD2
CSGAYLAGAGETQYF
TGCAGCGGCGCATACCTAGCGGGAGCGGGAGAGACCCAGTACTTC
>19|TRBV20-1|TRBJ2-3|medium-sized|TRBD2
CSARGVTRLAGGPTDTQYF
TGCAGTGCTAGAGGGGTTACCAGACTAGCGGGAGGGCCCACAGATACGCAGTATTTT
>15|TRBV20-1|TRBJ1-3|-|-
CSASMVQGTGNTIYF
TGCAGTGCTAGTATGGTCCAGGGAACTGGAAACACCATATATTTT
>15|TRBV7-2|TRBJ2-7|few|TRBD2
CASSLSLREVYEQYF
TGTGCCAGCAGCTTAAGTTTGCGGGAGGTCTACGAGCAGTACTTC
>15|TRBV14|TRBJ1-6|-|-
CASSRTGSGYSPLHF
TGTGCCAGCAGCCGTACCGGGTCGGGTTATTCACCCCTCCACTTT
>13|TRBV28|TRBJ2-7|-|-
CASTQGTAYEQYF
TGTGCCAGTACCCAGGGTACCGCCTACGAGCAGTACTTC
>11|TRBV20-1|TRBJ2-7|medium-sized|-
CSARPGAKQYF
TGCAGTGCTAGGCCAGGGGCCAAGCAGTACTTC
>15|TRBV6-2/TRBV6-3|TRBJ2-7|-|-
CASSPSYGDSYEQYF
TGTGCCAGCAGTCCTTCGTACGGGGACTCCTACGAGCAGTACTTC
>14|TRBV7-9|TRBJ1-5|medium-sized|-
CASSQTTGNQPQHF
TGTGCCAGCAGCCAGACGACGGGCAATCAGCCCCAGCATTTT
>17|TRBV15|TRBJ2-3|medium-sized|-
CATSRERARPFPDTQYF
TGTGCCACCAGCAGAGAAAGGGCCAGGCCGTTCCCAGATACGCAGTATTTT
>13|TRBV6-1|TRBJ1-2|medium-sized|TRBD1
CASGQGVGYGYTF
TGTGCCAGCGGACAGGGGGTAGGCTATGGCTACACCTTC
>15|TRBV12-3/TRBV12-4|TRBJ1-6|few|-
CASSRASRGNSPLHF
TGTGCCAGCAGTCGGGCCTCCAGAGGTAATTCACCCCTCCACTTT
>14|TRBV11-3|TRBJ2-5|few|TRBD2
CASSSRTGGETQYF
TGTGCCAGCAGCTCACGAACCGGGGGGGAGACCCAGTACTTC
>13|TRBV20-1|TRBJ1-6|-|-
CSARMEWNSPLHF
TGCAGTGCCCGTATGGAGTGGAATTCACCCCTCCACTTT